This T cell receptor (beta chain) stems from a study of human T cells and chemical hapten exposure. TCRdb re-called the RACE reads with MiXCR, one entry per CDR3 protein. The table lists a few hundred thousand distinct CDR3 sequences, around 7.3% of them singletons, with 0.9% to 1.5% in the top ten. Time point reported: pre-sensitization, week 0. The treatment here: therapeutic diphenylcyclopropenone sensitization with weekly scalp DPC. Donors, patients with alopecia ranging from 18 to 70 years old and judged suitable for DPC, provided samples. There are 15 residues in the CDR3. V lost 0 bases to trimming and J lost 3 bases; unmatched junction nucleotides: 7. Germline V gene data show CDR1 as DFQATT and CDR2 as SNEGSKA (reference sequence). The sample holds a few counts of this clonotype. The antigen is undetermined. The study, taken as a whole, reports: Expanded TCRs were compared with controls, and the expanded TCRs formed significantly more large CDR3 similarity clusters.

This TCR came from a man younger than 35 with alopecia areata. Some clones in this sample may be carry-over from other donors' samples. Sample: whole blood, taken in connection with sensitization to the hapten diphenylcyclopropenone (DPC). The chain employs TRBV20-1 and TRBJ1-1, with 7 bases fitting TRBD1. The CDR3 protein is CSARDPRQGYTEAFF. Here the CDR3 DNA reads TGCAGTGCTAGAGACCCTCGACAGGGTTACACTGAAGCTTTCTTT.